The T cell receptor (beta chain) described here comes from a study of glioma-infiltrating T cells after dendritic cell vaccination. Looking at the study overall: Autologous tumor lysate was loaded overnight onto monocyte-derived dendritic cells grown seven days with IL-4 and GM-CSF. Study-wide points: Patients with more pretreatment TILs had longer time to progression and survival. Higher TCR clonality did not directly relate to longer survival.

The table came from immunoSEQ multiplex PCR; TCRdb's copy has only in-frame clones and leaves some out. This sample has just under 100,000 clones, with 80% found just once. J lost 5 bases, V lost 6 bases, and 8 bases had no gene match. Germline V gene data show CDR1 as SQVTM and CDR2 as ANQGSEA. The CDR3 totals 14 residues. As for time point: after dendritic cell vaccination, including at tumor progression/relapse. PBMC were collected before vaccination, two weeks after the third vaccination, and at progression. To note about this clone: Antigen specificity is unknown.

The gene calls are TRBV29-1 and TRBJ2-2, with 8 bases aligning to TRBD1. The sample consisted of blood, taken after dendritic cell vaccination. The source of this sequence is a human donor with glioblastoma. CDR3 nucleotides: TGCAGCGTCCGATTACAGGGGGGAACCGGGGAGCTGTTTTTT. It yields the protein CSVRLQGGTGELFF.